Presented here are 18 T cell receptor beta chains from one specimen sequenced in a study of T-cell memory formation after mild COVID-19. TCRdb recomputed calls from the 5' RACE reads with MiXCR, one row per CDR3 protein. The table has 350,000 to 500,000 distinct CDR3 sequences, 18% seen once. Input material: PBMCs or a T cell subset sorted from them (not recorded which). These receptors were collected from a man aged 18 to 29 who had mild COVID-19 (a few samples of this study predate the infection). Cell type and time point are not known.

This clonotype has only a few counts. The chain links TRBV6-1 to TRBJ2-7, with D possibly TRBD1 on 6 matching bases. The CDR3 is 13 amino acids. The V end lost 2 bases, the J end lost 6 bases, and 11 bases lay between the germline ends. The V gene's germline CDR1 is MNHNS and CDR2 SASEGT. In nucleotides, the CDR3 is TGTGCCAGCAGTGAACTCCAGGGGATCGAGCAGTACTTC. Translating it yields CASSELQGIEQYF.

This clonotype occurred a few times. The rearrangement links TRBV4-1 to TRBJ2-7, with 10 bases that match TRBD1. Unmatched junction bases numbered 7, after V lost 4 bases and J lost 4 bases. The CDR3 has 15 amino acids. The germline V gene encodes CDR1 MGHRA and CDR2 YSYEKL. As DNA, the CDR3 is TGCGCCAGCAGCCGATCCGGGACAGGGGATTACGAGCAGTACGTC. It is translated as CASSRSGTGDYEQYV.

This clonotype has more than one count but fewer than ten. The chain joins TRBV7-6 to TRBJ2-4; D might be TRBD2 (6 bases). Trimming left V 5 bases short and J 10 bases short, with 18 bases between. This CDR3 spans 14 amino acids. Germline V gene data show CDR1 as SGHVS and CDR2 as FNYEAQ. As DNA, the CDR3 is TGTGCCAGCAGCGGCAACCCGGGAGCTGGGATTCAGTACTTC. It codes for CASSGNPGAGIQYF.

The rearrangement joins TRBV23-1 to TRBJ2-1; D remains unclear. TRBV23-1 is an open reading frame whose function is uncertain. With 7 bases removed from V and 0 bases from J, the gap between germline ends came to 16 bases. CDR3 length: 16 amino acids. CDR3 sequence reads: CASTDKTPASYNEQFF. CDR3 coding DNA: TGCGCCAGCACCGACAAGACACCCGCCTCCTACAATGAGCAGTTCTTC.

Written as DNA, the CDR3 is TGCAGCGTCACGCAGGGGGCGAACACTGAAGCTTTCTTT. This sequence encodes CSVTQGANTEAFF. The J gene is TRBJ1-1, the V gene TRBV29-1; the match to TRBD1 covers 8 bases. The CDR3 has 13 amino acids. In germline, CDR1 is SQVTM, CDR2 ANQGSEA. Trimming removed 6 bases from V and 1 base from J; junction bases left unmatched: 4.

This clonotype has a count of ten or more. The chain carries TRBV6-4 and TRBJ2-3, with D possibly TRBD1 on 5 matching bases. The CDR3 runs 13 residues. Per the germline V gene, CDR1 is MRHNA and CDR2 is SNTAGT. V was shortened by 2 bases and J by 2 bases, with 5 bases between the two germline ends. CDR3 DNA sequence: TGTGCCAGCAGTGACGGGGCCACAGATACGCAGTATTTT. Translating it yields CASSDGATDTQYF.

This clonotype was seen a few times. V gene TRBV6-2 or TRBV6-3 combines with J gene TRBJ2-7; 9 bases agree with TRBD1. The CDR3 spans 13 residues. Losses at the gene ends were 4 bases for V and 3 bases for J; bases not matched to a gene: 1. Germline-derived CDR1 and CDR2 are MNHEY and SVGEGT. The CDR3 is CASSWDRDYEQYV. The CDR3 DNA reads as TGTGCCAGCAGTTGGGACAGGGACTACGAGCAGTACGTC.

This clonotype turned up a few times. The chain has TRBV6-1 and TRBJ1-6; possibly TRBD1 for D (5 bases). CDR3 length: 16 residues. The V end was cut by 2 bases, the J end by 5 bases, with 13 bases between. Germline loops: CDR1 MNHNS, CDR2 SASEGT. This CDR3 reads CASSEKGRAHNSPLHF. DNA of the CDR3: TGTGCCAGCAGTGAAAAGGGCAGGGCCCATAATTCACCCCTCCACTTT.

The chain uses TRBV12-3 or TRBV12-4 and TRBJ1-3, with a possible D match to TRBD1 (5 bases). Trimming took 3 bases from V and 0 from J, leaving 9 bases between them. This CDR3 spans 15 amino acids. CDR3 protein: CASSFRGISGNTIYF. The CDR3 DNA reads as TGTGCCAGCAGTTTCCGGGGCATCTCTGGAAACACCATATATTTT.

This chain joins TRBV5-1 and TRBJ1-1, with D tentatively TRBD1 (6 bases). The CDR3 consists of 16 residues. Germline V gene data show CDR1 as SGHRS and CDR2 as YFSETQ. The V gene lost 0 bases and the J gene lost 4 bases, with 16 bases spanning the gap. The CDR3 protein is CASSLGFRGARTEAFF. The CDR3 DNA reads as TGCGCCAGCAGCTTGGGGTTTCGGGGGGCGCGCACTGAAGCTTTCTTT.

This clonotype was recorded a few times. This chain connects TRBV6-2 or TRBV6-3 to TRBJ2-1; D may be TRBD2 (6 bases). Germline values: CDR1 MNHEY, CDR2 SVGEGT. Trimming stripped 4 bases from V and 10 bases from J, with 26 bases between. The CDR3 length is 17 residues. CDR3 protein: CASSSGLAPRGPREQFF. The CDR3 DNA reads TGTGCCAGCAGTTCTGGGCTAGCGCCCCGGGGCCCCAGGGAGCAGTTCTTC.

The chain is built from TRBV2 and TRBJ1-4, with 7 bases identical to TRBD1. The CDR3 spans 13 residues. Germline loops: CDR1 SNHLY, CDR2 FYNNEI. The trim removed 9 bases at V and 3 bases at J, leaving 4 bases unmatched. CDR3 region: CASTGQPNEKLFF. The CDR3 nucleotides read TGTGCCAGTACGGGACAGCCTAATGAAAAACTGTTTTTT.

This clonotype came up a few times. This chain uses TRBV5-4 with TRBJ1-2, with no clear D. The germline V and J ends were trimmed by 0 bases and 3 bases, with 12 bases remaining between them. This CDR3 has 15 amino acids. Germline V gene sequence: CDR1 SGHNT, CDR2 YYREEE (reference sequence). In DNA form, the CDR3 reads TGTGCCAGCAGCTTGGCCACGACCATATACTATGGCTACACCTTC. Its protein is CASSLATTIYYGYTF.

This sequence joins TRBV29-1 and TRBJ2-1, with 7 bases identical to TRBD1. V trimming: 4 bases; J trimming: 0 bases; junction bases outside the gene matches: 6. CDR1 SQVTM and CDR2 ANQGSEA come from the germline V gene. The CDR3 covers 15 residues. CDR3 nucleotide sequence: TGCAGCGTTGTCCTGACAGGGAGCTCCTACAATGAGCAGTTCTTC. This translates into CSVVLTGSSYNEQFF.

There are many counts of this clonotype. The chain combines TRBV5-1 with TRBJ1-1; 7 bases are a match to TRBD1. V lost 1 base, J lost 3 bases, and 3 bases stayed unmatched. Germline lookup yields CDR1 SGHRS and CDR2 YFSETQ. The CDR3 sequence is 14 residues long. In DNA, the CDR3 is TGCGCCAGCAGCTTGCGACAGGGTCACACTGAAGCTTTCTTT. Its translation is CASSLRQGHTEAFF.

This clonotype was observed a few times. The chain has TRBV4-1 and TRBJ2-5, with 11 bases that match TRBD2. CDR1 is MGHRA, CDR2 YSYEKL, per germline. J gave up 5 bases and V 1 base, and 6 bases lay outside the gene matches. The CDR3 runs to 16 residues. DNA for the CDR3: TGCGCCAGCAGCCAAGGCCTTAGCGGGGGGGCGGAGACCCAGTACTTC. This encodes CASSQGLSGGAETQYF.

This clonotype has more than one count but fewer than ten. This chain uses TRBV20-1 with TRBJ2-1; 13 positions match TRBD2. The germline gives CDR1 DFQATT, CDR2 SNEGSKA (reference sequence). The junction had 9 bases not matched to a gene; V was cut back by 4 bases and J by 9 bases. There are 15 residues in the CDR3. CDR3 protein: CSAMTSGGILGEQFF. The CDR3 coding sequence is TGCAGTGCTATGACTAGCGGGGGGATCTTAGGTGAGCAGTTCTTC.

This clonotype has more than one count but fewer than ten. J is TRBJ2-3 and V is TRBV20-1; no clear D. This CDR3 is built from 14 residues. Germline CDR1 is DFQATT and CDR2 is SNEGSKA (reference sequence). Trimming stripped 3 bases from V and 4 bases from J, with 14 bases between. This CDR3 is CSASLGPGADTQYF. The CDR3 bases are TGCAGTGCTAGTTTGGGCCCCGGCGCAGATACGCAGTATTTT.